The rows below give T cell receptor beta chains drawn from one sample of a study of T cell responses to AZD1222 COVID-19 vaccine. The repertoire was sequenced with immunoSEQ multiplex PCR; TCRdb's copy has only in-frame clones and lacks some. Of over 150,000 clones listed, about 85% are singletons. The sequenced sample was peripheral blood, obtained on day 0 of AZD1222 vaccination. Source of these receptors: an adult in good health. Each CDR3 is given with its conserved first and last residue. Fields, in order: D gene, J gene, V gene, clone size, CDR3 protein, CDR3 DNA. The D gene is left open where the match is weak. Clone size is shown for a subset of rows, as once, few, many or a class of expanded clone.

>TRBD1|TRBJ1-2|TRBV9|NA
CASSEGQTLNYGYTF
TGTGCCAGCAGCGAGGGACAGACTCTTAACTATGGCTACACCTTC
>NA|TRBJ1-2|TRBV7-9|NA
CASSLADGYTF
TGTGCCAGCAGCTTAGCCGATGGCTACACCTTC
>NA|TRBJ1-4|TRBV7-8|NA
CASSPEAGDRNEKLFF
TGTGCCAGCAGCCCCGAGGCTGGGGATCGGAATGAAAAACTGTTTTTT
>NA|TRBJ2-7|TRBV5-8|NA
CASSRQTGTYEQYF
TGTGCCAGCAGCCGGCAGACTGGAACCTACGAGCAGTACTTC
>NA|TRBJ1-1|TRBV30|NA
CAWSAGGPTEAFF
TGTGCCTGGAGTGCCGGAGGTCCTACTGAAGCTTTCTTT
>NA|TRBJ2-7|TRBV4-2|NA
CASSQVDGTDPYEQYF
TGTGCCAGCAGCCAAGTCGACGGGACGGATCCCTACGAGCAGTACTTC
>NA|TRBJ1-3|TRBV27|NA
CASSSSGAGFTWGNTIYF
TGTGCCAGCAGCTCCAGTGGGGCCGGGTTTACGTGGGGAAACACCATATATTTT
>NA|TRBJ1-4|TRBV5-5|NA
CASSPRLGGEANEKLFF
TGTGCCAGCAGCCCGAGGCTGGGTGGGGAAGCTAATGAAAAACTGTTTTTT
>NA|TRBJ1-6|TRBV3-1/TRBV3-2|NA
CASSDRWSSYNSPLHF
TGTGCCAGCTCCGACAGGTGGAGCTCCTATAATTCACCCCTCCACTTT
>NA|TRBJ1-1|TRBV5-1|NA
CASSLTGKTEAFF
TGCGCCAGCAGCTTAACCGGGAAGACTGAAGCTTTCTTT
>NA|TRBJ1-6|TRBV5-1|NA
CASSLAGLNSPLHF
TGCGCCAGCAGCTTGGCCGGACTGAATTCACCCCTCCACTTT
>TRBD2|TRBJ2-1|TRBV6-5|NA
CASSAGGAPYNEQFF
TGTGCCAGCAGCGCCGGGGGGGCCCCCTACAATGAGCAGTTCTTC
>NA|TRBJ2-6|TRBV2|once
CASRGRGDGANVLTF
TGTGCCAGCAGGGGTAGGGGAGATGGGGCCAACGTCCTGACTTTC
>NA|TRBJ1-2|TRBV19|NA
CASSTTVSYGYTF
TGTGCCAGTAGTACAACAGTATCGTACGGCTACACCTTC
>NA|TRBJ1-2|TRBV12-3/TRBV12-4|NA
CASSFDRVYGYTF
TGTGCCAGCAGTTTCGACAGAGTCTATGGCTACACCTTC
>TRBD2|TRBJ2-1|TRBV7-8|NA
CASSLATSGRNEQFF
TGTGCCAGCAGCTTAGCGACTAGCGGGAGAAATGAGCAGTTCTTC
>NA|TRBJ2-1|TRBV7-2|NA
CASSLRHSYNEQFF
TGTGCCAGCAGCTTGCGACACTCCTACAATGAGCAGTTCTTC
>NA|TRBJ1-2|TRBV19|NA
CASRKIGADYGYTF
TGTGCCAGTAGGAAGATTGGGGCAGACTATGGCTACACCTTC
>NA|TRBJ1-5|TRBV30|few
CAWSKGGNQPQHF
TGTGCCTGGAGTAAGGGGGGCAATCAGCCCCAGCATTTT
>NA|TRBJ2-7|TRBV5-1|NA
CASSLSGPSYEQYF
TGCGCCAGCAGCTTGTCAGGGCCCTCCTACGAGCAGTACTTC
>TRBD1|TRBJ2-6|TRBV5-3|NA
CARSKKKQGAQTGANVLTF
TGTGCCAGAAGCAAAAAAAAACAGGGGGCGCAAACCGGGGCCAACGTCCTGACTTTC
>NA|TRBJ1-1|TRBV6-6|NA
CASSYSWGVATEAFF
TGTGCCAGCAGTTACTCTTGGGGGGTGGCCACTGAAGCTTTCTTT
>NA|TRBJ2-1|TRBV11-2|NA
CASRGSDIYNEQFF
TGTGCCAGCAGGGGTAGTGACATTTACAATGAGCAGTTCTTC
>NA|TRBJ1-2|TRBV6-5|NA
CASTSPGLAYGYTF
TGTGCCAGCACGTCACCGGGACTCGCCTATGGCTACACCTTC
>TRBD1|TRBJ2-7|TRBV2|NA
CASSTTGGKVGEQYF
TGTGCCAGCAGTACGACAGGGGGCAAAGTGGGAGAGCAGTACTTC
>NA|TRBJ2-3|TRBV27|NA
CASRPTGSTDTQYF
TGTGCCAGCAGACCGACAGGTAGCACAGATACGCAGTATTTT
>TRBD2|TRBJ2-1|TRBV6-6|NA
CASSLGLAGGNEQFF
TGTGCCAGCAGTCTCGGACTAGCGGGAGGTAATGAGCAGTTCTTC
>NA|TRBJ1-1|TRBV9|NA
CASSEDPGPPNTEAFF
TGTGCCAGCAGCGAGGATCCGGGACCGCCGAACACTGAAGCTTTCTTT
>NA|TRBJ1-4|TRBV24-1|NA
CATSDPRLPNEKLFF
TGTGCCACCAGTGATCCCCGCCTCCCTAATGAAAAACTGTTTTTT
>NA|TRBJ2-5|TRBV9|NA
CASSVRSDLALETQYF
TGTGCCAGCAGCGTACGGTCCGACCTAGCGTTAGAGACCCAGTACTTC
>NA|TRBJ2-5|TRBV30|NA
CAWSEGGPEETQYF
TGTGCCTGGAGTGAAGGAGGGCCTGAAGAGACCCAGTACTTC
>NA|TRBJ1-2|TRBV27|NA
CASSSGSGYGYTF
TGTGCCAGCAGTTCTGGGAGCGGCTATGGCTACACCTTC
>TRBD2|TRBJ2-2|TRBV5-3|NA
CARSPTAGVCTGELFF
TGTGCCAGAAGCCCGACCGCGGGAGTTTGTACCGGGGAGCTGTTTTTT
>TRBD1|TRBJ1-4|TRBV27|NA
CASSPWTGGNEKLFF
TGTGCCAGCAGTCCTTGGACAGGGGGGAACGAAAAACTGTTTTTT
>NA|TRBJ2-7|TRBV6-5|NA
CASIRGDGGPYEQYF
TGTGCCAGCATAAGGGGGGACGGGGGCCCCTACGAGCAGTACTTC
>TRBD1|TRBJ2-4|TRBV28|NA
CASSWGGTAFKNIQYF
TGTGCCAGCAGTTGGGGTGGGACAGCATTTAAAAACATTCAGTACTTC
>NA|TRBJ1-1|TRBV5-1|NA
CASSLAGSPNTEAFF
TGCGCCAGCAGCTTGGCGGGCAGCCCGAACACTGAAGCTTTCTTT
>NA|TRBJ1-2|TRBV30|NA
CAWRIRGVNYGYTF
TGTGCCTGGAGGATAAGAGGCGTTAACTATGGCTACACCTTC
>NA|TRBJ1-4|TRBV21-1|NA
CASSSRQGAYTNEKLFF
TGTGCCAGCAGCTCCCGACAGGGGGCGTATACTAATGAAAAACTGTTTTTT
>NA|TRBJ1-1|TRBV29-1|NA
CSVVERPNTEAFF
TGCAGCGTTGTTGAACGACCGAACACTGAAGCTTTCTTT
>NA|TRBJ1-2|TRBV3-1/TRBV3-2|NA
CASSLAPYGYTF
TGTGCCAGCAGCCTGGCCCCCTATGGCTACACCTTC
>TRBD1|TRBJ1-1|TRBV10-1|NA
CASSERTGGRTEAFF
TGCGCCAGCAGTGAAAGGACAGGGGGCCGAACTGAAGCTTTCTTT
>NA|TRBJ2-6|TRBV15|few
CATYDSLNGANVLTF
TGTGCCACCTATGACAGCCTTAATGGGGCCAACGTCCTGACTTTC
>NA|TRBJ1-1|TRBV27|NA
CASSPRGVGEAFF
TGTGCCAGCAGCCCCCGGGGGGTGGGAGAAGCTTTCTTT
>NA|TRBJ1-1|TRBV2|few
CASRTDGSHTEAFF
TGTGCCAGCAGGACGGACGGAAGCCACACTGAAGCTTTCTTT
>TRBD2|TRBJ2-1|TRBV19|NA
CASSPGLAGNNEQFF
TGTGCCAGTAGCCCGGGACTAGCGGGAAACAATGAGCAGTTCTTC
>NA|TRBJ1-6|TRBV12-5|NA
CASGAGRSPLHF
TGTGCTAGTGGCGCAGGACGGTCACCCCTCCACTTT
>NA|TRBJ2-3|TRBV6-5|NA
CASKQIVYTDTQYF
TGTGCCAGCAAGCAGATAGTTTACACAGATACGCAGTATTTT
>TRBD1|TRBJ1-5|TRBV15|NA
CATSRHSWGGTGYNQPQHF
TGTGCCACCAGCAGACACTCCTGGGGCGGGACAGGATACAATCAGCCCCAGCATTTT
>NA|TRBJ1-4|TRBV7-9|NA
CASSLRRTAKEKLFF
TGTGCCAGCAGCTTAAGGAGGACAGCTAAAGAAAAACTGTTTTTT
>NA|TRBJ2-3|TRBV12-3/TRBV12-4|NA
CASSLGGADTQYF
TGTGCCAGCAGTTTAGGTGGGGCAGATACGCAGTATTTT
>TRBD2|TRBJ2-7|TRBV5-4|NA
CASSLGSGTSGNEQYF
TGTGCCAGCAGCTTGGGGTCCGGGACTAGCGGGAATGAGCAGTACTTC
>NA|TRBJ2-7|TRBV1|NA
CTSSQDQGGYEQYF
TGCACCAGCAGCCAAGACCAGGGGGGATACGAGCAGTACTTC
>TRBD1|TRBJ1-1|TRBV27|NA
CASSPRQGKYTEAFF
TGTGCCAGCAGTCCTCGACAGGGGAAATACACTGAAGCTTTCTTT
>NA|TRBJ1-2|TRBV24-1|NA
CATSDRGGGYTF
TGTGCCACCAGTGACAGGGGAGGCGGCTACACCTTC
>TRBD1|TRBJ1-2|TRBV7-2|NA
CASSGIQGASGYTF
TGTGCCAGCAGCGGAATACAGGGGGCGAGTGGCTACACCTTC
>NA|TRBJ1-3|TRBV2|NA
CASRSSSGNTIYF
TGTGCCAGCAGGAGTAGTTCTGGAAACACCATATATTTT
>TRBD1|TRBJ2-1|TRBV28|few
CASLSHQTGKDEQFF
TGTGCCAGCCTCTCCCACCAGACAGGGAAAGATGAGCAGTTCTTC
>NA|TRBJ1-6|TRBV5-6|few
CASSGAVRQSPLHF
TGTGCCAGCAGCGGGGCTGTGCGACAGTCACCCCTCCACTTT
>TRBD2|TRBJ2-1|TRBV28|once
CASSLSGRALNEQFF
TGTGCCAGCAGTCTTAGCGGGAGGGCCCTCAATGAGCAGTTCTTC